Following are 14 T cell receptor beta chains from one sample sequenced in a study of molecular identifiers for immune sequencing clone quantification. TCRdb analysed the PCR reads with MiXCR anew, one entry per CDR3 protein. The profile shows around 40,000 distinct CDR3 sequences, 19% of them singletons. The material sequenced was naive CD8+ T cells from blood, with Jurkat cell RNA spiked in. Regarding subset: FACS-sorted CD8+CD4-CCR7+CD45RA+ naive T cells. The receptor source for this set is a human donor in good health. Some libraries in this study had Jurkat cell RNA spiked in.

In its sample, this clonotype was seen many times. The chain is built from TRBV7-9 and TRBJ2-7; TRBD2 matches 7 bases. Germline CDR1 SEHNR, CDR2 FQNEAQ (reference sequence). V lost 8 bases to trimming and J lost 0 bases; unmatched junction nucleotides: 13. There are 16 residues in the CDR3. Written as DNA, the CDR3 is TGTGCCAGCCGAGCCTCTACGGGGGGTAACTCCTACGAGCAGTACTTC. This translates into CASRASTGGNSYEQYF.

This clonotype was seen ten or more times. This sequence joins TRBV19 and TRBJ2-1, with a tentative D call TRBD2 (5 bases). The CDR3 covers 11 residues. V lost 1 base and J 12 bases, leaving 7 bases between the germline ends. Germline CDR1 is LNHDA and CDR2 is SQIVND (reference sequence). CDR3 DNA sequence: TGTGCCAGTAGTATAGGTGCGGGGCAGTTCTTC. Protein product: CASSIGAGQFF.

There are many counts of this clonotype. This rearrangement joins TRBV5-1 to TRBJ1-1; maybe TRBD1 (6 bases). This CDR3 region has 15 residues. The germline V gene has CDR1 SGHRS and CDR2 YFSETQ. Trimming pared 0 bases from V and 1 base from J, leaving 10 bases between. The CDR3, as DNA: TGCGCCAGCAGCTTGGAATGGACAGAGAACACTGAAGCTTTCTTT. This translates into CASSLEWTENTEAFF.

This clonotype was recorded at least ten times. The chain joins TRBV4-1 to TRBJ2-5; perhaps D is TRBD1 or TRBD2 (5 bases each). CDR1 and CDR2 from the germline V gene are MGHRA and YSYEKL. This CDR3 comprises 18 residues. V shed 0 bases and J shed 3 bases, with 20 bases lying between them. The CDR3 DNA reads TGCGCCAGCAGCCAAGAGGGGCCCATGGTCGAGGGAAAAGAGACCCAGTACTTC. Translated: CASSQEGPMVEGKETQYF.

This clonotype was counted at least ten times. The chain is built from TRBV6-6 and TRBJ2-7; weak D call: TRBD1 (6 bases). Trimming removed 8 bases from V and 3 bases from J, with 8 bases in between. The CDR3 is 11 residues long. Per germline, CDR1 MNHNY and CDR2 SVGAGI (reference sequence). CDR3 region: CASAQGYEQYF. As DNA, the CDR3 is TGTGCCAGCGCACAGGGCTACGAGCAGTACTTC.

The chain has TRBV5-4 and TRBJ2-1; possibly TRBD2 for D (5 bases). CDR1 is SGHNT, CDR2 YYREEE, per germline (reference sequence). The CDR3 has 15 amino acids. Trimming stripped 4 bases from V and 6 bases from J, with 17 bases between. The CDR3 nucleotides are TGTGCCAGCAGCCATTGGGAGTCGCGTCTCAATGAGCAGTTCTTC. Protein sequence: CASSHWESRLNEQFF. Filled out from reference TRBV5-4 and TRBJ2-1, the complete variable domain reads ETGVTQSPTHLIKTRGQQVTLRCSSQSGHNTVSWYQQALGQGPQFIFQYYREEENGRGNFPPRFSGLQFPNYSSELNVNALELDDSALYLCASSHWESRLNEQFFGPGTRLTVL.

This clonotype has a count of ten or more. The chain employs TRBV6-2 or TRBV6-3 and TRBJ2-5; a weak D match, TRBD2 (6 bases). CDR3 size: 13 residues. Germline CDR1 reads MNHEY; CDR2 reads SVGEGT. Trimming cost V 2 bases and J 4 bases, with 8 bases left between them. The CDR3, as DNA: TGTGCCAGCAGTTACCGGAGGGGAGAGACCCAGTACTTC. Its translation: CASSYRRGETQYF.

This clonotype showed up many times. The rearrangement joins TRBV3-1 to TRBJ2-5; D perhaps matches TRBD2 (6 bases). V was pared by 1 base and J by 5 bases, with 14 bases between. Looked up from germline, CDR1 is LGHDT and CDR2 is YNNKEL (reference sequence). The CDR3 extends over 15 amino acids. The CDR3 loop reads CASSQVSVGSETQYF. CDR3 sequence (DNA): TGTGCCAGCAGCCAAGTTTCGGTCGGGAGTGAGACCCAGTACTTC.

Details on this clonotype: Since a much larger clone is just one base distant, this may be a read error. The DNA for the CDR3 is TGTGCCAGCAGTACCGGGACTAGCGGGGGGGGGGCCAAAAACATTCAGTACTTC. This sequence encodes CASSTGTSGGGAKNIQYF. The chain has TRBV12-3 or TRBV12-4 and TRBJ2-4; 16 nucleotides line up with TRBD2. The CDR3 has 18 residues. The junction had 5 bases not matched to a gene; V was cut back by 5 bases and J by 1 base.

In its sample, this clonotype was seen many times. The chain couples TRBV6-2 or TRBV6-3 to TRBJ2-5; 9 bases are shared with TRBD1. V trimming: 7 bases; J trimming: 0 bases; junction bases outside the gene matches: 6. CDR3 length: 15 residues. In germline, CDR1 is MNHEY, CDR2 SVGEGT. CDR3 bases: TGTGCCAGCACCGGGACAGGGCGGTACCAAGAGACCCAGTACTTC. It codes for CASTGTGRYQETQYF.

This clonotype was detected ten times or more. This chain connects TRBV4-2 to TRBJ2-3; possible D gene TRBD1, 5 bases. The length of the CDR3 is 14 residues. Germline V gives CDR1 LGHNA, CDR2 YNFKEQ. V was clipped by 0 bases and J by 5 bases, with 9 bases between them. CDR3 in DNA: TGTGCCAGCAGCCAAGATAGGGGTATAGATACGCAGTATTTT. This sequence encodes CASSQDRGIDTQYF.

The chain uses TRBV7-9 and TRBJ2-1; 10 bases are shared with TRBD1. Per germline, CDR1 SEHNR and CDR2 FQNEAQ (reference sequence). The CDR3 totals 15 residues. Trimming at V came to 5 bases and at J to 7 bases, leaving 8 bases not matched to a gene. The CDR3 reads CASSLFRDRGNEQFF. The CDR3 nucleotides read TGTGCCAGCAGCCTCTTCCGGGACAGGGGTAATGAGCAGTTCTTC. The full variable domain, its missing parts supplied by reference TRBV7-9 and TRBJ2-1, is DTGVSQNPRHKITKRGQNVTFRCDPISEHNRLYWYRQTLGQGPEFLTYFQNEAQLEKSRLLSDRFSAERPKGSFSTLEIQRTEQGDSAMYLCASSLFRDRGNEQFFGPGTRLTVL.

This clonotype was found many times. CDR3 DNA sequence: TGTGCCAGCAGCTTAGCCATGGCCATGAGCACTGAAGCTTTCTTT. Its translation: CASSLAMAMSTEAFF. The chain uses TRBV7-9 and TRBJ1-1; D uncertain. The V and J ends lost 0 bases and 4 bases respectively, with 12 bases between them. There are 15 residues in the CDR3. Germline assignment: CDR1 SEHNR and CDR2 FQNEAQ (reference sequence).

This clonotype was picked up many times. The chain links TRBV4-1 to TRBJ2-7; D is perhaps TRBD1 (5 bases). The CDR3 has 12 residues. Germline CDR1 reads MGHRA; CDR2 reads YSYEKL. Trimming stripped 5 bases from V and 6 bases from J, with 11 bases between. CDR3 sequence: CASSDSRGEQYF. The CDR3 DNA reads TGCGCCAGCAGCGACAGTCGTGGCGAGCAGTACTTC.